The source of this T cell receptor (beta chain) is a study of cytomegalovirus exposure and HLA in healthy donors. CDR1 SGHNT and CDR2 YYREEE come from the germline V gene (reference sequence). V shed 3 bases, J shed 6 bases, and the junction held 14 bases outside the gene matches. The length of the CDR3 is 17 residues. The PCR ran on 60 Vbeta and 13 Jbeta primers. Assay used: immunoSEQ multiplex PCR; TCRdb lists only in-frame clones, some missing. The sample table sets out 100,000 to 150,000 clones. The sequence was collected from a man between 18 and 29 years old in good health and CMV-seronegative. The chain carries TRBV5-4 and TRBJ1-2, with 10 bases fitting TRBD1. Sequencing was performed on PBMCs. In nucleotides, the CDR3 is TGTGCCAGCAGCTATCCCGGGACAGGGGTCGTAGCTCATGGCTACACCTTC. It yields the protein CASSYPGTGVVAHGYTF. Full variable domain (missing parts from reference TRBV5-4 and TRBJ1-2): ETGVTQSPTHLIKTRGQQVTLRCSSQSGHNTVSWYQQALGQGPQFIFQYYREEENGRGNFPPRFSGLQFPNYSSELNVNALELDDSALYLCASSYPGTGVVAHGYTFGSGTRLTVV.